Listed below are T cell receptor beta chains from one sample, sequenced in a study of blood T cell repertoires in COVID-19. Only in-frame clones appear in the TCRdb table, and some are missing; sequencing was by immunoSEQ multiplex PCR. The sample contains 52,000 or so clones, roughly 76% of which appear only once. The sample consisted of peripheral blood. The receptors derive from a man aged 45 to 65 with active or convalescent COVID-19. CDR3s include the opening cysteine and the closing phenylalanine or tryptophan. Each record gives: CDR3 DNA, CDR3 protein, clone size, J gene, D gene, CDR3 length, V gene. The D gene is left open where the match is weak. The size entry is marked missing in some rows and otherwise reads once, few, many or a size class.

TGTGCCAGCAGGGGTGACAGGGGTGGCTACACCTTC | CASRGDRGGYTF | . | TRBJ1-2 | TRBD1 | 12 | TRBV2
TGTGCCAGCAGCGCATCGGGAACTGGGGCCAACGTCCTGACTTTC | CASSASGTGANVLTF | . | TRBJ2-6 | . | 15 | TRBV9
TGCGCCAGCAGCCCAAGGACAGGGTTCACCGGGGAGCTGTTTTTT | CASSPRTGFTGELFF | . | TRBJ2-2 | TRBD1 | 15 | TRBV5-1
TGTGCCAGTAGTATACGGGGTGGAAACAATGAGCAGTTCTTC | CASSIRGGNNEQFF | . | TRBJ2-1 | . | 14 | TRBV19
TGTGCCAGGCTCGCGGACACTGAAGCTTTCTTT | CARLADTEAFF | . | TRBJ1-1 | . | 11 | TRBV27
TGTGCCAGCAGCCAGACTAGACGAACGAACACCGGGGAGCTGTTTTTT | CASSQTRRTNTGELFF | . | TRBJ2-2 | . | 16 | TRBV3-1/TRBV3-2
TGTGCCAGTACAATTTCCGGGGAGCTGTTTTTT | CASTISGELFF | . | TRBJ2-2 | . | 11 | TRBV19
TGTGCCTGGAGGACAGGGGGATGGTATGGCTACACCTTC | CAWRTGGWYGYTF | . | TRBJ1-2 | TRBD1 | 13 | TRBV30
TGTGCCAGCAGGGACATCATCGGGACTAGCGGGGGGGCCGGTGAGCAGTACTTC | CASRDIIGTSGGAGEQYF | . | TRBJ2-7 | TRBD2 | 18 | TRBV2
TGTGCCAGCAGTGAACTGGGACAACTGGAGACCCAGTACTTC | CASSELGQLETQYF | . | TRBJ2-5 | . | 14 | TRBV6-1
TGTGCCAGCGGGGGGTTCAGGGGGAGAATAGGTAATTCACCCCTCCACTTT | CASGGFRGRIGNSPLHF | . | TRBJ1-6 | . | 17 | TRBV21-1
TGTGCCAGCAGCCGACAGGGGAGCACCGGGGAGCTGTTTTTT | CASSRQGSTGELFF | . | TRBJ2-2 | TRBD1 | 14 | TRBV7-9
TGTGCCAGTAGCAGACAACGTGGGACTGAAGCTTTCTTT | CASSRQRGTEAFF | . | TRBJ1-1 | . | 13 | TRBV19
TGTGCCAGTAGTGAGAACTCTGGAAACACCATATATTTT | CASSENSGNTIYF | . | TRBJ1-3 | . | 13 | TRBV19
TGCGCCAGCAGCACAGAAGGACTGGCTCCAGATACGCAGTATTTT | CASSTEGLAPDTQYF | medium-sized | TRBJ2-3 | . | 15 | TRBV5-1
TGTGCCAGCAGCTGGGGGACTAGCGGAAGGGGGACCCAGTACTTC | CASSWGTSGRGTQYF | . | TRBJ2-5 | TRBD2 | 15 | TRBV11-2
TGTGCCAGAAGCCCCCTAAGGACTAGCGGCTACGAGCAGTACTTC | CARSPLRTSGYEQYF | . | TRBJ2-7 | TRBD2 | 15 | TRBV5-3